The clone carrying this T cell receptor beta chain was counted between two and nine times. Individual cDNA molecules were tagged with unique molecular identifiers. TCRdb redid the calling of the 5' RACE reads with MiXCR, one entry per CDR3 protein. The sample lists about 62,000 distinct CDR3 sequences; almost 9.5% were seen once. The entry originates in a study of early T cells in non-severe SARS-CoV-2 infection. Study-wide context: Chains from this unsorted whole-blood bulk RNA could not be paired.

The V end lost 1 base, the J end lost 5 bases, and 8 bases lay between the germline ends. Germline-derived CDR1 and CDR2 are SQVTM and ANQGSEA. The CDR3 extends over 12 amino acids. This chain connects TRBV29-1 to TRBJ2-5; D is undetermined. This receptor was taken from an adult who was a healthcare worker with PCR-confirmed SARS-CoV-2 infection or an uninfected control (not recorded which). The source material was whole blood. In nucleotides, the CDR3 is TGCAGCGTTGAAGCCCGTTCGGAGACCCAGTACTTC. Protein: CSVEARSETQYF. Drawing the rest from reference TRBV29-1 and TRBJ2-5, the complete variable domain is SAVISQKPSRDICQRGTSLTIQCQVDSQVTMMFWYRQQPGQSLTLIATANQGSEATYESGFVIDKFPISRPNLTFSTLTVSNMSPEDSSIYLCSVEARSETQYFGPGTRLLVL.